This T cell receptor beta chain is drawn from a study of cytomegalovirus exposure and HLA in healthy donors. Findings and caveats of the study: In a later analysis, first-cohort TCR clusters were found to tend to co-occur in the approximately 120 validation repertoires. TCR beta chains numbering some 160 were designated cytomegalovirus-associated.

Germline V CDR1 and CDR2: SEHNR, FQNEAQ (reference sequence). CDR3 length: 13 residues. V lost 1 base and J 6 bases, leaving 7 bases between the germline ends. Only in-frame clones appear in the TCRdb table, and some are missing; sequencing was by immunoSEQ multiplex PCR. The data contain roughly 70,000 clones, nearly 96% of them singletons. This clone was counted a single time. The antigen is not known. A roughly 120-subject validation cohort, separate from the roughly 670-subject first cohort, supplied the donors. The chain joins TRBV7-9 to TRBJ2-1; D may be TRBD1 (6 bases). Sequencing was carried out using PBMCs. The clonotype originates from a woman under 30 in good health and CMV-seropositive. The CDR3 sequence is CASSLGGGNEQFF. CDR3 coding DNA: TGTGCCAGCAGCTTAGGAGGGGGCAATGAGCAGTTCTTC.